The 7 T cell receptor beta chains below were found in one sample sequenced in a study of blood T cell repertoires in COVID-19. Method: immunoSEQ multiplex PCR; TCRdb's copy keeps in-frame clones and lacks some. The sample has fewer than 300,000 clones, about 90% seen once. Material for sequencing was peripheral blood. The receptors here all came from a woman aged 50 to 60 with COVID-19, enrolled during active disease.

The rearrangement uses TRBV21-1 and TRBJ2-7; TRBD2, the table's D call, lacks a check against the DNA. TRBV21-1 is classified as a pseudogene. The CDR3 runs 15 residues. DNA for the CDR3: TGTGCCAGTCCCCAGGAAGCGGGAGGTATCCACGAGCAGTACTTC. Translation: CASPQEAGGIHEQYF.

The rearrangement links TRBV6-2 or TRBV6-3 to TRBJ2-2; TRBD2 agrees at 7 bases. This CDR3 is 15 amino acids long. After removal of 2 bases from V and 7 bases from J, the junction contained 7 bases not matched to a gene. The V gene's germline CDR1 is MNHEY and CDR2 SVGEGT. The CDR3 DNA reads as TGTGCCAGCAGTTACCGCGGGAGTAGAAACGGGGAGCTGTTTTTT. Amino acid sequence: CASSYRGSRNGELFF.

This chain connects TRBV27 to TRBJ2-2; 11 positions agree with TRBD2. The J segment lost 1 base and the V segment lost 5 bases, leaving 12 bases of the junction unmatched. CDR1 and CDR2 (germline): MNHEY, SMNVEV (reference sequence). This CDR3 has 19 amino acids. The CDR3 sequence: CASSPRGLAGGRNTGELFF. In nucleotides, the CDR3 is TGTGCCAGCAGTCCTCGGGGGCTAGCGGGAGGCCGGAACACCGGGGAGCTGTTTTTT.

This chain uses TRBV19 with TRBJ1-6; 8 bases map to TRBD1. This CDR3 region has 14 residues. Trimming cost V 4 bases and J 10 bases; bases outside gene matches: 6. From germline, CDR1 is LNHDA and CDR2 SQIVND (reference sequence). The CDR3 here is CASSTTGVGSPLHF. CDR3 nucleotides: TGTGCCAGTAGTACGACAGGGGTAGGGTCACCCCTCCACTTT.

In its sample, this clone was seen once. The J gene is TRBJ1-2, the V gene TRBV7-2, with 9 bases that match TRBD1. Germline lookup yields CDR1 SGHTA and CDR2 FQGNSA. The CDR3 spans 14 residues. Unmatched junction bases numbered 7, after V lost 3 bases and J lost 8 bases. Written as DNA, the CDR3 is TGTGCCAGCAGCTTCCGGGACAGGGCACTAGGCTACACCTTC. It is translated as CASSFRDRALGYTF.

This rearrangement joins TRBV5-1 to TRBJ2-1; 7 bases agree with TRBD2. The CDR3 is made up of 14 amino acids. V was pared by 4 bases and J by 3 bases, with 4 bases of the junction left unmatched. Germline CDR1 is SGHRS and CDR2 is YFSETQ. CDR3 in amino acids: CASSLGLDYNEQFF. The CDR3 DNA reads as TGCGCCAGCAGCCTAGGACTAGACTACAATGAGCAGTTCTTC.

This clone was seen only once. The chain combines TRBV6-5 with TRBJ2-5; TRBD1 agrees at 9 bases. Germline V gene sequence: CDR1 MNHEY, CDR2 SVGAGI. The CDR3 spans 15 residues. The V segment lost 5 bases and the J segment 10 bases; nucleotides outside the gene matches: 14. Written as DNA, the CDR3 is TGTGCCAGCAGTCTGCCGGGACAGGGTGCCCGGGGCCAGTACTTC. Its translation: CASSLPGQGARGQYF.